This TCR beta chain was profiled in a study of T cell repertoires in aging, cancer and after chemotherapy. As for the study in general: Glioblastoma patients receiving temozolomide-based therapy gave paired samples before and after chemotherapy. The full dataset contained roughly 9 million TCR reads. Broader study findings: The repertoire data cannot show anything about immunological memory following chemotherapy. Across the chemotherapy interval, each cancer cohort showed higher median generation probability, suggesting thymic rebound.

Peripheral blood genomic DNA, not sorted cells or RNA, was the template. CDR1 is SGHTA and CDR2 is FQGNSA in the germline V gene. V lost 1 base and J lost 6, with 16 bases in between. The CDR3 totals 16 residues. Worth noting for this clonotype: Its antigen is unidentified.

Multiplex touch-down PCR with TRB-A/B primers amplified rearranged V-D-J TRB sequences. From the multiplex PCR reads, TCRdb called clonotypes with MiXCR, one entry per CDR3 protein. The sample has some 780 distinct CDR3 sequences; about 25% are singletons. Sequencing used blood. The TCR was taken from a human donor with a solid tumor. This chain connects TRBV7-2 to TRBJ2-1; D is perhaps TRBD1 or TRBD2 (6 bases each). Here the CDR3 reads CASSLEGGIAANEQFF. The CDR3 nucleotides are TGTGCCAGCAGCTTAGAGGGGGGAATAGCGGCCAATGAGCAGTTCTTC.